This is a list of T cell receptor beta chains from one sample in a study of T cells in Graves' hyperthyroidism and ophthalmopathy. TCRdb independently ran MiXCR on the multiplex PCR reads; one entry per CDR3 protein. The repertoire holds approximately 510,000 distinct CDR3 sequences, roughly 45% seen once, with around 47% in the top ten. Specimen: peripheral blood or thyroid tissue (not recorded which). The receptors were sampled from an adult woman with Graves' disease, either hyperthyroidism or ophthalmopathy (not recorded which). Each CDR3 is given with its conserved first and last residue. The D gene is left open where the match is weak. Size is stated for part of the rows, as once, few or many counts, or as a class when the clone is expanded.

j_call v_call cdr3_length clone_size d_call cdr3_aa cdr3_nt
TRBJ2-2 TRBV10-3 11 many - CATGPTGELFF TGTGCCACGGGCCCCACCGGGGAGCTGTTTTTT
TRBJ1-2 TRBV18 15 - - CASSPPSEARYGYTF TGTGCCAGCTCACCACCGTCAGAGGCACGGTATGGCTACACCTTC
TRBJ2-5 TRBV5-1 16 few TRBD2 CASSGGIAGEGETQYF TGCGCCAGCAGCGGAGGAATAGCGGGAGAGGGAGAGACCCAGTACTTC
TRBJ2-2 TRBV7-2 16 - - CASSSGTGFLDGELFF TGTGCCAGCAGCTCCGGTACAGGGTTCCTTGATGGGGAGCTGTTTTTT
TRBJ1-5 TRBV7-9 15 - - CASSLGRNSNQPQHF TGTGCCAGCAGCTTAGGTCGGAATAGCAATCAGCCCCAGCATTTT
TRBJ1-6 TRBV12-3/TRBV12-4 13 - - CASSLNDRTPLHF TGTGCCAGCAGTTTAAACGACAGGACACCCCTCCACTTT
TRBJ1-4 TRBV10-3 13 - TRBD1 CATSQGAREKLFF TGTGCCACCTCACAGGGGGCCAGGGAAAAACTGTTTTTT
TRBJ1-3 TRBV10-3 16 - - CAIRPSSVNYGYTIYF TGTGCCATCAGGCCGAGTTCCGTTAACTATGGCTACACCATATATTTT
TRBJ1-6 TRBV7-3 16 - - CASSSPVQGTNSPLHF TGTGCCAGCAGCTCACCCGTCCAGGGGACTAATTCACCCCTCCACTTT
TRBJ2-5 TRBV7-3 16 - - CASSPERSSYGETQYF TGTGCCAGCAGCCCCGAGAGAAGTTCTTATGGCGAGACCCAGTACTTC
TRBJ1-4 TRBV2 12 - - CASRMGNEKLFF TGTGCCAGCAGGATGGGAAATGAAAAACTGTTTTTT
TRBJ1-5 TRBV19 14 - TRBD1 CASSMDRGGQPQHF TGTGCCAGTAGTATGGACAGGGGTGGTCAGCCCCAGCATTTT